The rows below give T cell receptor beta chains drawn from one sample of a study of blood T cells in healthy people across ages. TCRdb called the 5' RACE reads again in MiXCR, with one record for every CDR3 protein. The table includes hundreds of thousands of distinct CDR3 sequences, about 30% detected once. Sequenced sample: blood. These receptors came from a woman aged 80 or over in good health. The conserved cysteine and the conserved F or W are not part of the CDR3 here. The D gene is left open where the match is weak.

d_call,v_call,cdr3_aa
-,TRBV20-1,SASKGTDTQY
-,TRBV20-1,SARFQGNNNSPLH
-,TRBV7-9,ASSLGRDRKGYT
TRBD1,TRBV6-6,ASRKQGAREQY
-,TRBV27,ASQGAGEGDTQY
-,TRBV6-5,ASSYPETATYEQY
-,TRBV6-6,ASSYEGPDSNQPQH
TRBD1,TRBV12-3/TRBV12-4,TSNRGLRDAQY
TRBD1,TRBV4-2,ASSQGQGVRTEAF
-,TRBV2,ASSGVGGGVPDTQY
TRBD1,TRBV6-2/TRBV6-3,ASNQGAGQPQH